Here is one TCR beta chain with its context. This sample was included in a study of T cell changes during pregnancy in multiple sclerosis. The germline V gene has CDR1 MNHEY and CDR2 SMNVEV (reference sequence). Trimming removed 0 bases from V and 7 bases from J; junction bases left unmatched: 14. There are 18 residues in the CDR3. Sequencing was performed with immunoSEQ multiplex PCR; in TCRdb, only in-frame clones are kept and a portion is missing. The sample shows about 50,000 clones, about 94% of them seen only once. V is TRBV27 and J is TRBJ1-2; 10 bases map to TRBD1. The origin of this receptor is a female donor with multiple sclerosis, enrolled in a pregnancy study. This specimen consisted of CD8+ T cells from peripheral blood mononuclear cells, obtained in the first trimester of pregnancy. CDR3 in DNA: TGTGCCAGCAGTTTATCGATCTCTCCGGGACAGGGGTTGAGTGGCTACACCTTC. Translating it yields CASSLSISPGQGLSGYTF.